This TCR beta chain was sequenced for a study of molecular identifiers for immune sequencing clone quantification. This clonotype was recorded at least ten times. Each CDR3 protein gets one entry after TCRdb re-called the PCR reads with MiXCR. This sample has around 470,000 distinct CDR3 sequences; about 21% occur once, and the top ten carry approximately 0.8%. Libraries of naive CD8 T cells were made from roughly 18,000 to 920,000 sorted cells. They used 10%, 30% or 50% RNA. Germline CDR1 and CDR2: MNHEY and SVGAGI. This CDR3 region has 20 residues. Trimming shortened V by 4 bases and J by 1 base, and 23 bases separated the two germline ends.

Sequenced material: naive CD8+ T cells from blood, with Jurkat cell RNA spiked in. Subset given: FACS-sorted CD8+CD4-CCR7+CD45RA+ naive T cells. The sequence derives from a human donor in good health. Some libraries in this study had Jurkat cell RNA spiked in. The chain joins TRBV6-5 to TRBJ2-6, with D possibly called TRBD1 or TRBD2 (5 bases each). CDR3 in DNA: TGTGCCAGCAGTTTACGACAGTATGATTATTCGGGGTCTGGGGCCAACGTCCTGACTTTC. Amino acids: CASSLRQYDYSGSGANVLTF.